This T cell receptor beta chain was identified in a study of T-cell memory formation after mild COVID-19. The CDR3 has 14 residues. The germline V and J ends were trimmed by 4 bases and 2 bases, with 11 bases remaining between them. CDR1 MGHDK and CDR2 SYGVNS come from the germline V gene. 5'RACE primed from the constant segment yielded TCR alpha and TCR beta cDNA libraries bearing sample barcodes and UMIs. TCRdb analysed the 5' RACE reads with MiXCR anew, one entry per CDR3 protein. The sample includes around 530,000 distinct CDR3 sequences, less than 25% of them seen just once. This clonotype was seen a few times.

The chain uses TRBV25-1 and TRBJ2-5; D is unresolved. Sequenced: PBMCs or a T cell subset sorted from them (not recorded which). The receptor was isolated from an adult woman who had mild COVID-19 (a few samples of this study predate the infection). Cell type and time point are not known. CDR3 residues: CASSGAGWQETQYF. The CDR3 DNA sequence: TGTGCCAGCAGTGGCGCAGGATGGCAAGAGACCCAGTACTTC.